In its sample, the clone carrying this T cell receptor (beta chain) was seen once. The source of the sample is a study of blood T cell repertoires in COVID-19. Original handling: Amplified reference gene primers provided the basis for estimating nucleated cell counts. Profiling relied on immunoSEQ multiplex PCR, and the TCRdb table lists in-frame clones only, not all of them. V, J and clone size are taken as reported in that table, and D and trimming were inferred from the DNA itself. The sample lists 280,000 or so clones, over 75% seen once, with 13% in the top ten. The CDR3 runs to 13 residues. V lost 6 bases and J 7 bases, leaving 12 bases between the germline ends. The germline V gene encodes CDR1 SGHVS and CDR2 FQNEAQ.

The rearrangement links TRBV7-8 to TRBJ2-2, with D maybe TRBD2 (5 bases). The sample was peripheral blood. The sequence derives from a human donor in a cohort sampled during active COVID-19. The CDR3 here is CASRPIGVGELFF. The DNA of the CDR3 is TGTGCCAGCAGGCCTATCGGGGTCGGGGAGCTGTTTTTT.